The 29 T cell receptor beta chains reported below all come from one sample, sequenced in a study of CD8 T cells in Susac syndrome. With random hexamers, roughly 0.5 to 1 ug RNA was reverse transcribed. TCRdb re-called the immunoSEQ multiplex PCR reads through MiXCR, storing one row per CDR3 protein. The repertoire holds 75,000 to 100,000 distinct CDR3 sequences, with 94% as singletons. What was sequenced was CD8+ T cells from PBMCs. These TCRs come from a human donor with Susac syndrome.

The rearrangement joins TRBV5-6 to TRBJ2-7, with D possibly being TRBD1 (6 bases). CDR1 is SGHDT and CDR2 is YYEEEE in the germline V gene. The V and J ends lost 1 base and 7 bases respectively, with 18 bases between them. There are 15 residues in the CDR3. The CDR3 spells CASSLLGQSVWEQYF. CDR3 nucleotide sequence: TGTGCCAGCAGCTTGCTTGGACAGAGTGTCTGGGAGCAGTACTTC.

The chain has TRBV3-1 and TRBJ1-2; D gene unclear. V lost 4 bases and J lost 6, with 15 bases in between. Germline-derived CDR1 and CDR2 are LGHDT and YNNKEL (reference sequence). The CDR3 has 14 residues. CDR3 coding DNA: TGTGCCAGCAGCCCCTACACGCTAAAGGATGGCTACACCTTC. Its protein is CASSPYTLKDGYTF.

The chain uses TRBV28 and TRBJ2-5; no clear D gene. This CDR3 comprises 13 residues. Germline CDR1 and CDR2: MDHEN and SYDVKM. V was cut by 8 bases and J by 5 bases, with 15 bases left in between. The CDR3 sequence is CASQRVSQETQYF. The CDR3 region has the DNA TGTGCCAGCCAGAGAGTGAGCCAGGAGACCCAGTACTTC.

The chain is built from TRBV6-6 and TRBJ2-7; D remains ambiguous. Germline V gene lookup returns CDR1 MNHNY and CDR2 SVGAGI (reference sequence). V was cut by 7 bases and J by 3 bases, with 19 bases left in between. The CDR3 loop spans 15 amino acids. The CDR3 sequence is CASKSFGEEYYEQYF. The CDR3 bases are TGTGCCAGCAAATCGTTTGGTGAAGAATACTACGAGCAGTACTTC.

About this clonotype itself: The junction departs from germline at one end; a sequencing error may be responsible. The chain uses TRBV7-8 and TRBJ1-1; D unresolved. The germline CDR1 and CDR2 sequences are SGHVS and FQNEAQ. The CDR3 extends over 15 amino acids. The CDR3 DNA follows: TGTGCCAGCACCATCATGGCGGAGGGTTACACTGAAGTTTTCTTT. This sequence encodes CASTIMAEGYTEVFF.

The chain uses TRBV3-1 and TRBJ2-5; D uncertain. The CDR3 is made up of 13 amino acids. Germline CDR1 reads LGHDT; CDR2 reads YNNKEL (reference sequence). V was clipped by 4 bases and J by 2 bases, with 8 bases between them. CDR3 bases: TGTGCCAGCAGCCTTGACCAGCAAGAGACCCAGTACTTC. Amino acids: CASSLDQQETQYF.

This chain connects TRBV28 to TRBJ1-5; TRBD1 matches at 10 bases. The CDR3 runs 14 residues. Germline V gene lookup returns CDR1 MDHEN and CDR2 SYDVKM. V gave up 10 bases and J gave up 3 bases; unmatched junction bases: 6. The CDR3 nucleotides read TGTGCCACGAGGGACAGGGGAGTCAATCAGCCCCAGCATTTT. Protein: CATRDRGVNQPQHF.

This chain joins TRBV24-1 and TRBJ2-2, with 13 positions matching TRBD2. Trimming removed 0 bases from V and 7 bases from J; junction bases left unmatched: 1. Germline lookup yields CDR1 KGHDR and CDR2 SFDVKD. This CDR3 has 16 residues. As DNA, the CDR3 is TGTGCCACCAGTGATTTGAGGACTAGCGGGAGCGGGGAGCTGTTTTTT. It translates to CATSDLRTSGSGELFF.

The V gene is TRBV13, the J gene TRBJ2-3; D not resolved. The CDR3 runs 13 residues. Germline assignment: CDR1 PRHDT and CDR2 FYEKMQ (reference sequence). Trimming removed 5 bases at V and 3 bases at J, with 9 bases between. The CDR3, as DNA: TGTGCCAGCAGCCTCGAAGGTACAGATACGCAGTATTTT. Its protein is CASSLEGTDTQYF.

V gene TRBV12-3 or TRBV12-4 combines with J gene TRBJ2-1, with 14 bases lining up with TRBD2. The CDR3 runs 15 residues. After removal of 6 bases from V and 8 bases from J, the junction contained 6 bases not matched to a gene. The CDR3 DNA sequence: TGTGCCAGCAGGGCGACTAGCGGGGGGGCCTATGAGCAGTTCTTC. Encoded protein: CASRATSGGAYEQFF.

This chain uses TRBV7-2 with TRBJ2-3; weak D call: TRBD1 (5 bases). The CDR3 totals 17 residues. The V end lost 0 bases, the J end lost 1 base, and 14 bases lay between the germline ends. Germline CDR1 SGHTA, CDR2 FQGNSA. The CDR3 reads CASSLAWKTVGTDTQYF. DNA of the CDR3: TGTGCCAGCAGCTTAGCGTGGAAGACAGTCGGCACAGATACGCAGTATTTT.

This clonotype came up once. This sequence joins TRBV24-1 and TRBJ2-1; no definite D call. Germline V gene data show CDR1 as KGHDR and CDR2 as SFDVKD. Trimming pared 3 bases from V and 6 bases from J, leaving 8 bases between. The CDR3 length is 13 residues. The CDR3 protein is CATSDPDRNEQFF. CDR3 DNA sequence: TGTGCCACCAGTGATCCAGACCGCAATGAGCAGTTCTTC.

V and J are TRBV20-1 and TRBJ2-5; a possible D gene is TRBD2 (7 bases). The germline gives CDR1 DFQATT, CDR2 SNEGSKA (reference sequence). This CDR3 spans 13 amino acids. This chain's CDR3 is CSPRGPYQETQYF. CDR3 bases: TGCTCCCCGCGGGGGCCGTACCAAGAGACCCAGTACTTC.

The chain couples TRBV19 to TRBJ1-1; 9 bases align to TRBD1. This CDR3 region has 13 residues. The germline V gene encodes CDR1 LNHDA and CDR2 SQIVND (reference sequence). V trimming: 5 bases; J trimming: 7 bases; junction bases outside the gene matches: 5. CDR3 bases: TGTGCCAGTAGTCCGCGACAGGGGGATGAAGCTTTCTTT. Translated: CASSPRQGDEAFF.

The chain couples TRBV19 to TRBJ2-1; tentative D call: TRBD1 (6 bases). The germline CDR1 and CDR2 sequences are LNHDA and SQIVND (reference sequence). The germline V and J ends were trimmed by 8 bases and 0 bases, with 14 bases remaining between them. This CDR3 has 15 residues. DNA for the CDR3: TGTGCCAGTCGACAGGACCCTTCCTCCTACAATGAGCAGTTCTTC. Translation: CASRQDPSSYNEQFF.

V gene TRBV7-9 combines with J gene TRBJ2-1; the match to TRBD2 covers 7 bases. Trimming at V came to 5 bases and at J to 8 bases, leaving 6 bases not matched to a gene. Germline-derived CDR1 and CDR2 are SEHNR and FQNEAQ (reference sequence). The CDR3 runs to 13 residues. The CDR3 reads CASSPAGEDEQFF. Written as DNA, the CDR3 is TGTGCCAGCAGCCCCGCGGGGGAGGATGAGCAGTTCTTC.

This rearrangement joins TRBV27 to TRBJ1-5; possible D gene TRBD1, 5 bases. V dropped 2 bases and J dropped 5 bases, with 10 bases sitting between them. Germline V CDR1 and CDR2: MNHEY, SMNVEV (reference sequence). This CDR3 region has 14 residues. The CDR3 is CASSLGGQDQPQHF. DNA of the CDR3: TGTGCCAGCAGTTTAGGGGGTCAGGATCAGCCCCAGCATTTT.

The J gene is TRBJ2-3, the V gene TRBV4-3, with D possibly matching TRBD1 (6 bases). This CDR3 spans 15 amino acids. Looked up from germline, CDR1 is LGHNA and CDR2 is YSLEER. V was shortened by 1 base and J by 4 bases, with 12 bases between the two germline ends. CDR3 in amino acids: CASSQGLGASDTQYF. DNA of the CDR3: TGCGCCAGCAGCCAAGGCCTGGGGGCCTCAGATACGCAGTATTTT.

The rearrangement links TRBV7-2 to TRBJ2-1; 10 bases line up with TRBD2. With 6 bases clipped from V and 5 bases from J, the junction kept 7 bases outside the gene matches. Germline CDR1 and CDR2: SGHTA and FQGNSA. The CDR3 runs 15 residues. In DNA, the CDR3 is TGTGCCAGCAGTAGGGGGCTAGCGGGAGACAATGAGCAGTTCTTC. Amino acid sequence: CASSRGLAGDNEQFF.

J is TRBJ2-7 and V is TRBV2, with 9 bases aligning to TRBD2. CDR1 and CDR2 from the germline V gene are SNHLY and FYNNEI. V was pared by 3 bases and J by 3 bases, with 3 bases of the junction left unmatched. This CDR3 spans 14 amino acids. CDR3 DNA: TGTGCCAGCAGTGACGGTAGCGGGAGCTACGAGCAGTACTTC. Protein: CASSDGSGSYEQYF.

The chain recombines TRBV5-6 with TRBJ1-6, with D hard to call. The CDR3 sequence is 14 residues long. Germline lookup yields CDR1 SGHDT and CDR2 YYEEEE. V was trimmed by 4 bases and J by 7 bases, leaving 12 bases between them. The CDR3 nucleotides read TGTGCCAGCAGCGTTGGGCTTTCGAATTCACCCCTCCACTTT. This translates into CASSVGLSNSPLHF.

The genes are TRBV6-5 and TRBJ2-7; 10 nucleotides line up with TRBD2. The CDR3 covers 15 residues. The V gene's germline CDR1 is MNHEY and CDR2 SVGAGI. V lost 6 bases and J lost 1; bases outside the gene matches: 6. This CDR3 is CASRSLAGESYEQYF. The DNA for the CDR3 is TGTGCCAGCAGGTCGCTAGCGGGGGAGTCCTACGAGCAGTACTTC.

The chain links TRBV28 to TRBJ2-5; weak D call: TRBD1 (6 bases). CDR1 and CDR2 (germline): MDHEN, SYDVKM. Trimming pared 3 bases from V and 2 bases from J, leaving 16 bases between. The length of the CDR3 is 16 residues. The CDR3 sequence is CASSFTGRTAQETQYF. CDR3 sequence (DNA): TGTGCCAGCAGTTTTACGGGTAGGACAGCTCAAGAGACCCAGTACTTC. Supplemented by reference TRBV28 and TRBJ2-5, the full variable domain reads DVKVTQSSRYLVKRTGEKVFLECVQDMDHENMFWYRQDPGLGLRLIYFSYDVKMKEKGDIPEGYSVSREKKERFSLILESASTNQTSMYLCASSFTGRTAQETQYFGPGTRLLVL.

The J gene is TRBJ1-2, the V gene TRBV28; 9 bases map to TRBD1. Losses at the gene ends were 3 bases for V and 10 bases for J; bases not matched to a gene: 6. From germline, CDR1 is MDHEN and CDR2 SYDVKM. The CDR3 extends over 13 amino acids. The CDR3 DNA sequence: TGTGCCAGCAGTTTGGGGACAGGGACGACCTACACCTTC. It specifies CASSLGTGTTYTF.

This chain joins TRBV5-1 and TRBJ2-7; a possible D gene is TRBD2 (7 bases). CDR1 is SGHRS and CDR2 is YFSETQ in the germline V gene. This CDR3 has 14 residues. V lost 4 bases to trimming and J lost 2 bases, with 13 bases between them. CDR3 residues: CASSEAGTPYEQYF. The DNA for the CDR3 is TGCGCCAGCAGCGAAGCGGGGACACCCTACGAGCAGTACTTC.

This rearrangement joins TRBV11-1 to TRBJ2-7; TRBD1 matches at 7 bases. The V and J ends lost 1 base and 5 bases, in that order; junction bases with no gene match: 14. The CDR3 is made up of 17 amino acids. Germline loops: CDR1 SGHAT, CDR2 FQDESV (reference sequence). The CDR3 region is CASSLEDRRSGWDEQYF. CDR3 in DNA: TGTGCCAGCAGCTTAGAGGACAGGAGATCCGGTTGGGACGAGCAGTACTTC.

J is TRBJ2-2 and V is TRBV30; 8 bases map to TRBD2. Germline-derived CDR1 and CDR2 are GTSNPN and SVGIG (reference sequence). CDR3 length: 13 residues. Trimming took 5 bases from V and 6 from J; bases not matched to a gene: 5. Here the CDR3 DNA reads TGTGCCTGGGGGACGACTAGCGCCGGGGAGCTGTTTTTT. It encodes CAWGTTSAGELFF.

The chain recombines TRBV12-3 or TRBV12-4 with TRBJ1-5; TRBD1 agrees at 8 bases. Trimming took 6 bases from V and 2 from J; bases not matched to a gene: 3. There are 14 residues in the CDR3. The chain's CDR3 is CASRPGQGNQPQHF. CDR3 coding DNA: TGTGCCAGCAGACCGGGACAGGGCAATCAGCCCCAGCATTTT.

The chain joins TRBV12-3 or TRBV12-4 to TRBJ2-5, with 12 bases aligning to TRBD2. The length of the CDR3 is 16 residues. J was trimmed by 2 bases and V by 6 bases; bases with no gene match: 7. For the CDR3, the DNA is TGTGCCAGCAGCCCCACTGGACTAGCGGGGCAAGAGACCCAGTACTTC. Translated: CASSPTGLAGQETQYF.